Below are 8 T cell receptor beta chains sequenced from a single sample in a study of blood T cell repertoires in COVID-19. Measured with immunoSEQ multiplex PCR; TCRdb has only the in-frame clones, and not every one. The data show around 100,000 clones, roughly nine tenths seen once. The source material was peripheral blood. These TCRs come from a man aged 50 or older with active COVID-19.

J is TRBJ2-7 and V is TRBV9; 12 nucleotides match TRBD2. J was trimmed by 3 bases and V by 1 base; bases with no gene match: 5. The CDR3 contains 16 residues. From germline, CDR1 is SGDLS and CDR2 YYNGEE. The CDR3 region has the DNA TGTGCCAGCAGCGTATCCTCGACTAGCGGGGGCTACGAGCAGTACTTC. Its protein product is CASSVSSTSGGYEQYF. The full variable domain, rest sourced from reference TRBV9 and TRBJ2-7, is DSGVTQTPKHLITATGQRVTLRCSPRSGDLSVYWYQQSLDQGLQFLIQYYNGEERAKGNILERFSAQQFPDLHSELNLSSLELGDSALYFCASSVSSTSGGYEQYFGPGTRLTVT.

The DNA for the CDR3 is TGTGCCAGCAGCCAAGCTAGCGGGGCCAGCACAGATACGCAGTATTTT. Protein product: CASSQASGASTDTQYF. The gene calls are TRBV3-1 (or the pseudogene TRBV3-2) and TRBJ2-3, with 9 positions matching TRBD2. V lost 1 base, J lost 0 bases, and 2 bases stayed unmatched. Looked up from germline, CDR1 is LGHDT and CDR2 is YNNKEL (reference sequence). This CDR3 has 16 amino acids.

The chain combines TRBV6-5 with TRBJ2-7, with TRBD1 matching over 9 bases. With V trimmed by 2 bases and J by 1 base, 6 bases remained unmatched. This CDR3 is built from 16 residues. Germline V gives CDR1 MNHEY, CDR2 SVGAGI. The CDR3 DNA follows: TGTGCCAGCAGTTACACTTGGGGGACAGGGTCCTACGAGCAGTACTTC. As protein: CASSYTWGTGSYEQYF.

This clone was recorded once. The chain joins TRBV7-2 to TRBJ2-3; 9 nucleotides match TRBD1. Germline CDR1 SGHTA, CDR2 FQGNSA. The CDR3 is 15 residues long. The ends lost 6 bases at V and 4 bases at J; junction bases unmatched: 8. Here the CDR3 DNA reads TGTGCCAGCAGAATAACAGGGGGCTGGGCAGATACGCAGTATTTT. Amino acid sequence: CASRITGGWADTQYF. The full variable domain, in which reference TRBV7-2 and TRBJ2-3 provide the parts outside the CDR3, is GAGVSQSPSNKVTEKGKDVELRCDPISGHTALYWYRQSLGQGLEFLIYFQGNSAPDKSGLPSDRFSAERTGGSVSTLTIQRTQQEDSAVYLCASRITGGWADTQYFGPGTRLTVL.

The CDR3 DNA follows: TGTGCCAGTAGTTACCGTTGGGGAGCGAACGAGCAGTACTTC. Translating it yields CASSYRWGANEQYF. The genes are TRBV19 and TRBJ2-7, with a tentative D call TRBD2 (5 bases). The CDR3 has 14 amino acids. The germline V and J ends were trimmed by 5 bases and 5 bases, with 16 bases remaining between them. The germline V gene has CDR1 LNHDA and CDR2 SQIVND (reference sequence). Full variable domain (missing parts from reference TRBV19 and TRBJ2-7): DGGITQSPKYLFRKEGQNVTLSCEQNLNHDAMYWYRQDPGQGLRLIYYSQIVNDFQKGDIAEGYSVSREKKESFPLTVTSAQKNPTAFYLCASSYRWGANEQYFGPGTRLTVT.

The rearrangement links TRBV7-6 to TRBJ2-7; 12 nucleotides line up with TRBD2. From germline, CDR1 is SGHVS and CDR2 FNYEAQ. After removal of 6 bases from V and 4 bases from J, the junction contained 7 bases not matched to a gene. The length of the CDR3 is 15 residues. CDR3 DNA: TGTGCCAGCAGGGGCCCTAGCGGGGGGGGTTACGAGCAGTACTTC. As protein: CASRGPSGGGYEQYF. The full variable domain, with the rest looked up from reference TRBV7-6 and TRBJ2-7, is GAGVSQSPRYKVTKRGQDVALRCDPISGHVSLYWYRQALGQGPEFLTYFNYEAQQDKSGLPNDRFSAERPEGSISTLTIQRTEQRDSAMYRCASRGPSGGGYEQYFGPGTRLTVT.

This clone has a single count. This chain links TRBV4-1 with TRBJ1-4, with D unclear. Trimming cost V 4 bases and J 0 bases, with 9 bases left between them. The CDR3 has 15 amino acids. Germline loops: CDR1 MGHRA, CDR2 YSYEKL. The CDR3 nucleotides are TGCGCCAGCAGCCTAGGCGGGGCAACTAATGAAAAACTGTTTTTT. Its translation: CASSLGGATNEKLFF.

The table lists this clone with a count of one. The chain recombines TRBV18 with TRBJ2-5; 10 bases line up with TRBD2. V gave up 1 base and J gave up 7 bases; unmatched junction bases: 0. CDR1 KGHSH and CDR2 LQKENI come from the germline V gene. This CDR3 comprises 13 residues. The CDR3: CASSPRTSGTQYF. The DNA for the CDR3 is TGTGCCAGCTCACCACGGACTAGCGGGACCCAGTACTTC.